This is a list of T cell receptor beta chains from one sample in a study of control samples from healthy donors and cancer patients. Using immunoSEQ multiplex PCR, the repertoire was profiled, and TCRdb retains in-frame clones only, with some absent. The sample has 100,000 to 150,000 clones; approximately 92% are singletons. Sequences were obtained from PBMCs. These receptors all stem from a man older than 75 with head and neck cancer. Both conserved end residues are part of each CDR3. The D gene is left open where the match is weak. Clone size is not always given. Where it is, it says once, few, many or a class for expanded clones.

V	size	J	D	DNA	CDR3
TRBV19	NA	TRBJ2-7	TRBD1	TGTGCCAGTAGTATGAGGGACAGGGGGGCTCTCGAGCAGTACTTC	CASSMRDRGALEQYF
TRBV5-1	NA	TRBJ1-3	NA	TGCGCCAGCAGCTTGGGCTTACCAACACCTGAGGGTTACACCATATATTTT	CASSLGLPTPEGYTIYF
TRBV29-1	NA	TRBJ2-7	NA	TGCAGCGCCGCAATAAGGGGGTACGAGCAGTACTTC	CSAAIRGYEQYF
TRBV27	NA	TRBJ1-6	NA	TGTGCCAGCAGTTTACTCAGCCTCGGCGACAGTTATTCACCCCTCCACTTT	CASSLLSLGDSYSPLHF
TRBV4-3	once	TRBJ1-1	NA	TGCGCCAGCAGCCAAACCTCCACAGGGTTAAGCACTGAAGCTTTCTTT	CASSQTSTGLSTEAFF
TRBV12-5	NA	TRBJ1-5	NA	TGTGCTAGTGGTTTGGGGGGGATTCATCAGCCCCAGCATTTT	CASGLGGIHQPQHF
TRBV5-4	NA	TRBJ2-5	TRBD2	TGTGCCAGCAGCCCGCGGGGGGGGCAAGCAAGGGAGACCCAGTACTTC	CASSPRGGQARETQYF
TRBV18	NA	TRBJ2-5	TRBD2	TGTGCCAGCTCACCGATAACTAGCGCCCTCCAAGAGACCCAGTACTTC	CASSPITSALQETQYF
TRBV27	NA	TRBJ2-5	NA	TGTGCCAGCTCGGGACACCCGTACGGAGAGACCCAGTACTTC	CASSGHPYGETQYF
TRBV11-1	NA	TRBJ1-4	NA	TGTGCCAGCAGCCCTCGGGACAACATTAATGAAAAACTGTTTTTT	CASSPRDNINEKLFF